The 5 T cell receptor beta chains presented below share a single source sample, sequenced in a study of blood T cell repertoires in COVID-19. Produced via immunoSEQ multiplex PCR; TCRdb's table is partial and in-frame only. The repertoire has some 200,000 clones, 81% of them found once; the top ten carry 8.9%. The sequenced sample consisted of PBMCs or T cells enriched from blood (not recorded which). The receptors were gathered from a woman aged 45-65 years with acute COVID-19.

The rearrangement uses TRBV7-2 and TRBJ2-7; D remains ambiguous. This CDR3 has 15 amino acids. Germline V lookup: CDR1 SGHTA, CDR2 FQGNSA. Trimming cost V 5 bases and J 1 base, with 15 bases left between them. CDR3 nucleotide sequence: TGTGCCAGCAGCCCCCGCGGTCCTTCTTCCTACGAGCAGTACTTC. Translation gives CASSPRGPSSYEQYF. The full variable domain, rest sourced from reference TRBV7-2 and TRBJ2-7, is GAGVSQSPSNKVTEKGKDVELRCDPISGHTALYWYRQSLGQGLEFLIYFQGNSAPDKSGLPSDRFSAERTGGSVSTLTIQRTQQEDSAVYLCASSPRGPSSYEQYFGPGTRLTVT.

The chain joins TRBV9 to TRBJ2-1, with a tentative D call TRBD2 (5 bases). Per germline, CDR1 SGDLS and CDR2 YYNGEE. V lost 4 bases to trimming and J lost 0 bases, with 14 bases between them. The CDR3 length is 16 residues. The CDR3 here is CASSLSERSSYNEQFF. CDR3 nucleotide sequence: TGTGCCAGCAGCCTGTCGGAGCGGAGCTCCTACAATGAGCAGTTCTTC.

The CDR3 loop is CASSLQDRSVNYGYTF. CDR3 DNA: TGTGCCAGCAGCTTGCAGGATAGATCTGTTAACTATGGCTACACCTTC. This chain uses TRBV5-4 with TRBJ1-2; D not certain. The CDR3 covers 16 residues. Germline assignment: CDR1 SGHNT and CDR2 YYREEE (reference sequence). With 1 base removed from V and 1 base from J, the gap between germline ends came to 14 bases.

The chain uses TRBV7-2 and TRBJ2-1; 10 bases map to TRBD1. This CDR3 region has 15 residues. Looked up from germline, CDR1 is SGHTA and CDR2 is FQGNSA. V lost 5 bases and J lost 4; bases outside the gene matches: 5. CDR3 loop: CASSPMGQGYNEQFF. The CDR3 nucleotides read TGTGCCAGCAGCCCAATGGGACAGGGGTACAATGAGCAGTTCTTC.

The sample holds many counts of this clone. This chain uses TRBV2 with TRBJ1-2; D is uncertain. V was trimmed by 5 bases and J by 5 bases, leaving 12 bases between them. This CDR3 has 13 residues. CDR1 and CDR2 (germline): SNHLY, FYNNEI. CDR3 protein: CASSTILTYGYTF. The CDR3 DNA reads TGTGCCAGCAGTACAATTCTGACTTATGGCTACACCTTC.